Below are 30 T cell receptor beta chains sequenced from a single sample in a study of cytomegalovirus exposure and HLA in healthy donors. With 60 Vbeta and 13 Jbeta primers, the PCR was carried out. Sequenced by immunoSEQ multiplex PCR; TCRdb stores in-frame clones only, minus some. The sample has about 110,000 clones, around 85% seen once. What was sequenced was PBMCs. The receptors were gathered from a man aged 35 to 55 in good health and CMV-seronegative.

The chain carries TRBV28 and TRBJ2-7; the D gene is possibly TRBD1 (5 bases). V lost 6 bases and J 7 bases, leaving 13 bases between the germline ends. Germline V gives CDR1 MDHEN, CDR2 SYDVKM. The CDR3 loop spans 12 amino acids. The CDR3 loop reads CASSGTGEEQYF. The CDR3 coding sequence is TGTGCCAGCAGCGGCACAGGAGAAGAGCAGTACTTC.

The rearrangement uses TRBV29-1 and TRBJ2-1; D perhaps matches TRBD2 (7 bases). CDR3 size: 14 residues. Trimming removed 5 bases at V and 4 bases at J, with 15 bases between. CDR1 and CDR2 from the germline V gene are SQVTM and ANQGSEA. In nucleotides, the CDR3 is TGCAGCGTTCTCGGGGGGCAGGGATACAATGAGCAGTTCTTC. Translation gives CSVLGGQGYNEQFF.

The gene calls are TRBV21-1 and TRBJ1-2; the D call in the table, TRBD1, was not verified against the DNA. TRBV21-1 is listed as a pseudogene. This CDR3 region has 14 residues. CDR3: CASPGARGHYGYTF. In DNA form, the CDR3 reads TGTGCCAGCCCAGGGGCTAGGGGGCACTATGGCTACACCTTC.

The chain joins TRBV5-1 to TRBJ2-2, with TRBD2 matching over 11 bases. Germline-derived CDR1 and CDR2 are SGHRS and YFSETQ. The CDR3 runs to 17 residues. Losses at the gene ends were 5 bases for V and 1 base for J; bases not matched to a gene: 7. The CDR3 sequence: CASRGLAGGLNTGELFF. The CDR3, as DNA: TGCGCCAGCAGAGGACTAGCGGGTGGACTGAACACCGGGGAGCTGTTTTTT.

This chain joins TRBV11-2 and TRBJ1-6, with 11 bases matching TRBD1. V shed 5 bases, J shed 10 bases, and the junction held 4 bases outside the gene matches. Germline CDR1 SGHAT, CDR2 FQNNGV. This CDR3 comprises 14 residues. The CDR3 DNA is TGTGCCAGCAGCCGGACAGGGGGCGAATCACCCCTCCACTTT. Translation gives CASSRTGGESPLHF.

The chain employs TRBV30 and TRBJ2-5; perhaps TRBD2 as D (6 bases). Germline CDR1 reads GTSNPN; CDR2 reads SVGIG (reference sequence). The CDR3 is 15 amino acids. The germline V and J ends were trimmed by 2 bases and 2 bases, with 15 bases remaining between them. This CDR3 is CAWSPLRGKQETQYF. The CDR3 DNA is TGTGCCTGGAGTCCCCTTCGCGGGAAACAAGAGACCCAGTACTTC.

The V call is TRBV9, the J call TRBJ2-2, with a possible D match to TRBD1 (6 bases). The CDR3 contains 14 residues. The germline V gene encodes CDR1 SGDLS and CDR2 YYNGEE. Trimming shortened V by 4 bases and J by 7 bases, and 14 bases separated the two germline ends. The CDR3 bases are TGTGCCAGCAGCCCAAGACAGGTTATCGGGGAGCTGTTTTTT. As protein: CASSPRQVIGELFF. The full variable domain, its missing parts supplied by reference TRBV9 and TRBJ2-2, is DSGVTQTPKHLITATGQRVTLRCSPRSGDLSVYWYQQSLDQGLQFLIQYYNGEERAKGNILERFSAQQFPDLHSELNLSSLELGDSALYFCASSPRQVIGELFFGEGSRLTVL.

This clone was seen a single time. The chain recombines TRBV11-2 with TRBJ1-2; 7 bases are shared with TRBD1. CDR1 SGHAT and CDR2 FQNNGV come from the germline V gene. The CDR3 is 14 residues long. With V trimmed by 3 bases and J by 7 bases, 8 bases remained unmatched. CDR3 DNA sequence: TGTGCCAGCAGCTTGCTTTTACAGGGGACTGGCTACACCTTC. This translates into CASSLLLQGTGYTF.

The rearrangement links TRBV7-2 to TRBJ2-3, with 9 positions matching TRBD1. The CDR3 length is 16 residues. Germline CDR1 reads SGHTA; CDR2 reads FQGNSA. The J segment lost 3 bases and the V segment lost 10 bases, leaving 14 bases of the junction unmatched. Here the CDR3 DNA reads TGTGCCACCACCCGATGGGGACAGGGAATAACAGATACGCAGTATTTT. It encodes CATTRWGQGITDTQYF.

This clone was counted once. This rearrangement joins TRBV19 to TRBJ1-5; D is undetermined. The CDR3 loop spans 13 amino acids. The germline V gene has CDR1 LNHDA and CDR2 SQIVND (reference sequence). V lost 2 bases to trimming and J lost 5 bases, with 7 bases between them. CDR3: CASSILADQPQHF. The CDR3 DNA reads TGTGCCAGTAGTATATTAGCGGATCAGCCCCAGCATTTT.

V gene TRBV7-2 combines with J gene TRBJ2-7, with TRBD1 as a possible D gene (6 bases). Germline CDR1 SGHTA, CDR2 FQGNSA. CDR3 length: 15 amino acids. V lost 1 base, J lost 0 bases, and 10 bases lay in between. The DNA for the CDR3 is TGTGCCAGCAGCTTAGTGGGACAAAGCTCCTACGAGCAGTACTTC. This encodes CASSLVGQSSYEQYF.

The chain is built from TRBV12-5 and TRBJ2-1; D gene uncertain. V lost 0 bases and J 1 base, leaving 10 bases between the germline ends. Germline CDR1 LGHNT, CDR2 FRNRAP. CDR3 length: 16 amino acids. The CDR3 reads CASGLVHGGSYNEQFF. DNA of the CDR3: TGTGCTAGTGGTTTGGTACACGGCGGTTCCTACAATGAGCAGTTCTTC.

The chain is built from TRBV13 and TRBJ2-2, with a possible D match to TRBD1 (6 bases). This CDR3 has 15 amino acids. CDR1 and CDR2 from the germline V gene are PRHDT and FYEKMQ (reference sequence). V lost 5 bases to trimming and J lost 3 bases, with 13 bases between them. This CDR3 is CASSPPGAYTGELFF. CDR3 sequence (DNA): TGTGCCAGCAGCCCGCCAGGGGCGTACACCGGGGAGCTGTTTTTT.

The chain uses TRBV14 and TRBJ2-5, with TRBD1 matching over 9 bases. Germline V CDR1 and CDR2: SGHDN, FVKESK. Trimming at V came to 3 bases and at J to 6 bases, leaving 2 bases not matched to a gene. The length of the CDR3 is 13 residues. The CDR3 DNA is TGTGCCAGCAGCCAGGACAGGGGACAGACCCAGTACTTC. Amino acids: CASSQDRGQTQYF.

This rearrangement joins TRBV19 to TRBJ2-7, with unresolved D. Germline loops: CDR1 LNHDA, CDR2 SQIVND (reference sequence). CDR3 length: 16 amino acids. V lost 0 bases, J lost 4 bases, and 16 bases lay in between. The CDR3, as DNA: TGTGCCAGTAGTATAGATGGCACCTCAAAATCATACGAGCAGTACTTC. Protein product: CASSIDGTSKSYEQYF.

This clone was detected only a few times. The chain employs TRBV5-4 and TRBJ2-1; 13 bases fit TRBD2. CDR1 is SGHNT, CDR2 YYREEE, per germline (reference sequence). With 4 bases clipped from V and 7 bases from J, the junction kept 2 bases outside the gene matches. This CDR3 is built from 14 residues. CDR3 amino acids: CASSPGLAGNEQFF. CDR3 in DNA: TGTGCCAGCAGCCCGGGACTAGCGGGGAATGAGCAGTTCTTC.

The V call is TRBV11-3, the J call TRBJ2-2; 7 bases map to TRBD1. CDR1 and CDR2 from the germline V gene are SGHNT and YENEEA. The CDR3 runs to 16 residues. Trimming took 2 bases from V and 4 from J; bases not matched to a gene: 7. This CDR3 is CASSLRRGPFTGELFF. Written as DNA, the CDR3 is TGTGCCAGCAGCTTAAGAAGGGGGCCCTTCACCGGGGAGCTGTTTTTT.

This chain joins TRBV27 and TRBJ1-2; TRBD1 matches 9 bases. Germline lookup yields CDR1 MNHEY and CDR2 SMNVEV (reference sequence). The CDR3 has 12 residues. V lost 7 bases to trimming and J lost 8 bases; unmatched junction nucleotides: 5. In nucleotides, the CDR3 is TGTGCCAGCACCAGACAGGGGGACGGCTACACCTTC. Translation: CASTRQGDGYTF.

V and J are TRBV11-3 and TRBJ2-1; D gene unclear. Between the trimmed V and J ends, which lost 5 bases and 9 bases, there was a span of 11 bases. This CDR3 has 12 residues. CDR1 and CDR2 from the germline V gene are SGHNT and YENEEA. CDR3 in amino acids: CASSRLRTEQFF. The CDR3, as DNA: TGTGCCAGCAGCCGACTCCGCACTGAGCAGTTCTTC.

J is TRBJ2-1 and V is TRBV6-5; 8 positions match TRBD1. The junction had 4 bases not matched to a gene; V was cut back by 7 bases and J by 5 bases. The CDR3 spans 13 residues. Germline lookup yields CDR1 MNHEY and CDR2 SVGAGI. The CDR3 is CASTRQGNNEQFF. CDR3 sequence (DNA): TGTGCCAGCACCCGACAGGGGAACAATGAGCAGTTCTTC.

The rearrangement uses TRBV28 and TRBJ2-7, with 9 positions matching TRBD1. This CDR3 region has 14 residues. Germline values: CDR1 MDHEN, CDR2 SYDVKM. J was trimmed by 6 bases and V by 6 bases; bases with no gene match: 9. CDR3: CASSYRDRVREQYF. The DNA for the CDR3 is TGTGCCAGCAGCTACCGGGACAGGGTGCGCGAGCAGTACTTC.

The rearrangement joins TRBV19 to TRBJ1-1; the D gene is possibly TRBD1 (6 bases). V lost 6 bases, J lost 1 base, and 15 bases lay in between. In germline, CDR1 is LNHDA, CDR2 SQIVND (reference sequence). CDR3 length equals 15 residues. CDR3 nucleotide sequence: TGTGCCAGTAGCCTTTCACAGGGAACGAACACTGAAGCTTTCTTT. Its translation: CASSLSQGTNTEAFF.

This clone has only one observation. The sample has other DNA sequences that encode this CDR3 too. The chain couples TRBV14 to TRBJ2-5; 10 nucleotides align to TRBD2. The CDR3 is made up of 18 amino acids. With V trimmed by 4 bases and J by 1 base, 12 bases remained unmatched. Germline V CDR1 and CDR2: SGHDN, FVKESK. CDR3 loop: CASSPRERGGPGQETQYF. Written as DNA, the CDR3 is TGTGCCAGCAGCCCTCGGGAGCGGGGGGGCCCAGGCCAAGAGACCCAGTACTTC.

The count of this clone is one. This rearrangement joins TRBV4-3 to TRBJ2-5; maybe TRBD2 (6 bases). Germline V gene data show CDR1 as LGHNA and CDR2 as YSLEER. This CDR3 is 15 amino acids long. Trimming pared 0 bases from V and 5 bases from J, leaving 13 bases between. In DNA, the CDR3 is TGCGCCAGCAGCCAAGACCTGGAGGGTCGGGAGACCCAGTACTTC. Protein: CASSQDLEGRETQYF.

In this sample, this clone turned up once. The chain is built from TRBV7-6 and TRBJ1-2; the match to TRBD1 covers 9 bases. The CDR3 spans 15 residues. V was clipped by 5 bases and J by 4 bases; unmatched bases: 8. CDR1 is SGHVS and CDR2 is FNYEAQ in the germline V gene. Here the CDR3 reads CASSLGTGGLYGYTF. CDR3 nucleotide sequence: TGTGCCAGCAGCCTCGGAACAGGGGGCCTCTATGGCTACACCTTC.

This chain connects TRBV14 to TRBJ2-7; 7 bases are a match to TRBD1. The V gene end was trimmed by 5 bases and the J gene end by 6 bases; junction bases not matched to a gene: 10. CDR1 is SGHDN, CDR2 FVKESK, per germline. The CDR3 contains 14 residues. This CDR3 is CASSFGQVVVEQYF. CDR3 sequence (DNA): TGTGCCAGCAGCTTTGGACAGGTGGTGGTCGAGCAGTACTTC.

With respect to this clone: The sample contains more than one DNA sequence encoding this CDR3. The CDR3 region is CASSYSGGRETQYF. In DNA form, the CDR3 reads TGTGCCAGCAGTTACTCAGGGGGTAGAGAGACCCAGTACTTC. The V gene is TRBV6-5, the J gene TRBJ2-5; TRBD1 is a possible D gene (6 bases). The V gene lost 0 bases and the J gene lost 4 bases, with 9 bases spanning the gap. Germline CDR1 and CDR2: MNHEY and SVGAGI. The CDR3 length is 14 residues.

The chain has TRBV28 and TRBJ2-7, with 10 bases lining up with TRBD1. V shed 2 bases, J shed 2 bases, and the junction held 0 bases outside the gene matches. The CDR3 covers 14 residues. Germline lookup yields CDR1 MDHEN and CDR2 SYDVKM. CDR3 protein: CASSLGQGAYEQYF. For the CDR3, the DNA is TGTGCCAGCAGTTTAGGACAGGGGGCCTACGAGCAGTACTTC.

Written as DNA, the CDR3 is TGTGCCAGCCAAATACTCACCACTGAAGCTTTCTTT. Translation gives CASQILTTEAFF. The chain carries TRBV28 and TRBJ1-1; D is ambiguous. V shed 8 bases and J shed 4 bases, with 11 bases lying between them. Per germline, CDR1 MDHEN and CDR2 SYDVKM. The CDR3 runs to 12 residues.

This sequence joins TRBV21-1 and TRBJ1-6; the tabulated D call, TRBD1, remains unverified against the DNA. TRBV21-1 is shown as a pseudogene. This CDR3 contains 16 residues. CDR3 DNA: TGTGCCAGCAATTATTGCCGACAGGGACCTAATTCACCCCTCCACTTT. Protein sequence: CASNYCRQGPNSPLHF.